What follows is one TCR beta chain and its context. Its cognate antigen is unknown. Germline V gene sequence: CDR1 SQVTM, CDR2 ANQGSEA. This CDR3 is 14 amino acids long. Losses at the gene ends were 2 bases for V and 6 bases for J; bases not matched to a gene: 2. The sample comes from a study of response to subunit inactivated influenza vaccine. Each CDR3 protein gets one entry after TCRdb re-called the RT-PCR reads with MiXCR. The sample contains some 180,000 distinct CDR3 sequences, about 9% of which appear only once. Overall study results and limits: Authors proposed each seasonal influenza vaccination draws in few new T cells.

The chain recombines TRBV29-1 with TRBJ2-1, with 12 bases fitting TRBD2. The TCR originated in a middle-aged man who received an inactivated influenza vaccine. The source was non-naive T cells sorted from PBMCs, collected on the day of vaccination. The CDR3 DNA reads TGCAGCGTTGAAAGGACTAGCGGGGTCAATGAGCAGTTCTTC. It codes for CSVERTSGVNEQFF.